This TCR beta chain was retrieved from a study of cytomegalovirus exposure and HLA in healthy donors. In the PCR, 60 Vbeta and 13 Jbeta primers were used. Sequenced by immunoSEQ multiplex PCR; TCRdb stores in-frame clones only, minus some. The table includes 60,000 to 75,000 clones, approximately 79% detected once. Germline loops: CDR1 MGHRA, CDR2 YSYEKL. The CDR3 covers 15 residues. Trimming cost V 4 bases and J 0 bases, with 9 bases left between them. This clone was found a few times. This chain links TRBV4-1 with TRBJ1-4, with D unclear. The sequence was obtained from a middle-aged woman in good health and CMV-seropositive. Sequenced: PBMCs. The CDR3 loop reads CASSPFQATNEKLFF. The CDR3 nucleotides read TGCGCCAGCAGCCCCTTCCAGGCAACTAATGAAAAACTGTTTTTT.